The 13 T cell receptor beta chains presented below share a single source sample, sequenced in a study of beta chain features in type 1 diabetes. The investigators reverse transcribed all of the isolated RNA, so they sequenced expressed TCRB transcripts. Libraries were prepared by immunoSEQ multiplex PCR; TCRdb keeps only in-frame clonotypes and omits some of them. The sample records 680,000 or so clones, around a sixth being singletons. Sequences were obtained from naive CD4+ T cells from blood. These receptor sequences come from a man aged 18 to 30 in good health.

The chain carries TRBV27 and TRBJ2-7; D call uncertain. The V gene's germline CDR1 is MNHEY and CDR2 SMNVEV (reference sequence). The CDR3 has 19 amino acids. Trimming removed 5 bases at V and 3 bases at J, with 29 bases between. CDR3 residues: CASSPYSTSLYSRFYEQYF. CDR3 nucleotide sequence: TGTGCCAGCAGTCCTTACAGCACCTCTCTTTACAGTCGATTCTACGAGCAGTACTTC.

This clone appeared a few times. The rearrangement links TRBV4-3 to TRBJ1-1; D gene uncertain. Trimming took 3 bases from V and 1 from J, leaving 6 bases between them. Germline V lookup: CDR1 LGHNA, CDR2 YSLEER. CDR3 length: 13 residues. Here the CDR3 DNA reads TGCGCCAGCAGCCATGACCAGAACACTGAAGCTTTCTTT. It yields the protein CASSHDQNTEAFF.

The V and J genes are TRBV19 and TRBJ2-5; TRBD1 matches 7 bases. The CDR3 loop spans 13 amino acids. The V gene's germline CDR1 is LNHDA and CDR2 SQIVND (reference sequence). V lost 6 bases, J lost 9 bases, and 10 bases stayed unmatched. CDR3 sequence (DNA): TGTGCCAGTAGCCCTACCCACAGGGGCTCCCAGTACTTC. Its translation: CASSPTHRGSQYF.

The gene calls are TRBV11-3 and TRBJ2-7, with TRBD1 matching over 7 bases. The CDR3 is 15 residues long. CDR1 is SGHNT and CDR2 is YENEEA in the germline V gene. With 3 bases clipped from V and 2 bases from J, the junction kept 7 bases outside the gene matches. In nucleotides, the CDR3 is TGTGCCAGCAGCTTTCAGACAGGGATTCCCTACGAGCAGTACTTC. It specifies CASSFQTGIPYEQYF.

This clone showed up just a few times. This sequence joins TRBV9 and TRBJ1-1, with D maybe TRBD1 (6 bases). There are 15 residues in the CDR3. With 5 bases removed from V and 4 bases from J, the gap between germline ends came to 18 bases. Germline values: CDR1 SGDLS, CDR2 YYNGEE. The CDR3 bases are TGTGCCAGCAGGAGGGGGGGCGAAGGGTTCACTGAAGCTTTCTTT. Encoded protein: CASRRGGEGFTEAFF. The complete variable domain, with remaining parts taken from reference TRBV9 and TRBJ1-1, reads DSGVTQTPKHLITATGQRVTLRCSPRSGDLSVYWYQQSLDQGLQFLIQYYNGEERAKGNILERFSAQQFPDLHSELNLSSLELGDSALYFCASRRGGEGFTEAFFGQGTRLTVV.

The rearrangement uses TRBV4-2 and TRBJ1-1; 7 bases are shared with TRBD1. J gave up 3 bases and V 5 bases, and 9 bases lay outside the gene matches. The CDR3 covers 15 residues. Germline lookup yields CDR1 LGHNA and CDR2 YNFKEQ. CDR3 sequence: CASSLPDRSDTEAFF. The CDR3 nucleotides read TGTGCCAGCAGCTTACCGGACAGGAGTGACACTGAAGCTTTCTTT.

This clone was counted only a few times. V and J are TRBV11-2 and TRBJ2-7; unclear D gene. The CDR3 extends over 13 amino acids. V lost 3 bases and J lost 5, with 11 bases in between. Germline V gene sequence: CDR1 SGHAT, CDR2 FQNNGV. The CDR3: CASSLTRAHEQYF. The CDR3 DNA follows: TGTGCCAGCAGCTTGACAAGGGCCCACGAGCAGTACTTC.

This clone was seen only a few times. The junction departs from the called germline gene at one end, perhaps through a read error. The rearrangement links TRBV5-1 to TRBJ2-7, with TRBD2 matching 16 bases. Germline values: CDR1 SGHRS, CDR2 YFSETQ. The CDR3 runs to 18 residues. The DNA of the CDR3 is TGCGCCAGCAGCCCCCCCGGGACTAGCGGGGGGGCCTCCGACGAGCAGTACTTC. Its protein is CASSPPGTSGGASDEQYF. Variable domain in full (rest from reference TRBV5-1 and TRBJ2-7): KAGVTQTPRYLIKTRGQQVTLSCSPISGHRSVSWYQQTPGQGLQFLFEYFSETQRNKGNFPGRFSGRQFSNSRSEMNVSTLELGDSALYLCASSPPGTSGGASDEQYFGPGTRLTVT.

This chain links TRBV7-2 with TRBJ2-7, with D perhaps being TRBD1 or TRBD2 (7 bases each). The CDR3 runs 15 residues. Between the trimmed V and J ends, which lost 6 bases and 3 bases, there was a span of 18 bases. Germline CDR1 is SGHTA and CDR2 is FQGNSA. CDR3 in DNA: TGTGCCAGCAGTATCAGGGGGGGTCGTATCTACGAGCAGTACTTC. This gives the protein CASSIRGGRIYEQYF. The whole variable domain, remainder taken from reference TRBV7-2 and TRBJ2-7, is GAGVSQSPSNKVTEKGKDVELRCDPISGHTALYWYRQSLGQGLEFLIYFQGNSAPDKSGLPSDRFSAERTGGSVSTLTIQRTQQEDSAVYLCASSIRGGRIYEQYFGPGTRLTVT.

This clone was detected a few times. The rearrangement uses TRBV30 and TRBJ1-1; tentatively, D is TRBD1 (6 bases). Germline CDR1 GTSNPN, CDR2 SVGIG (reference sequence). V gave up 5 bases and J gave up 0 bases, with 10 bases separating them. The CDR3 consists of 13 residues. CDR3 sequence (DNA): TGTGCCTGGGACAGGAAAATGAACACTGAAGCTTTCTTT. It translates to CAWDRKMNTEAFF.

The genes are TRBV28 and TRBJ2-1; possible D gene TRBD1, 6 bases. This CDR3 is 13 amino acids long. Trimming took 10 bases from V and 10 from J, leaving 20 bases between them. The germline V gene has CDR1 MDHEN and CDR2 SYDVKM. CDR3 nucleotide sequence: TGTGCCACCTCTGGGACACAGTCGGCCGAGCAGTTCTTC. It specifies CATSGTQSAEQFF.

CDR3: CASSLSRANTGELFF. The CDR3 DNA reads TGTGCCAGCAGTTTATCCCGCGCGAACACCGGGGAGCTGTTTTTT. The chain has TRBV27 and TRBJ2-2; D is undetermined. V was cut by 0 bases and J by 0 bases, with 5 bases left in between. Germline V CDR1 and CDR2: MNHEY, SMNVEV (reference sequence). The CDR3 covers 15 residues.

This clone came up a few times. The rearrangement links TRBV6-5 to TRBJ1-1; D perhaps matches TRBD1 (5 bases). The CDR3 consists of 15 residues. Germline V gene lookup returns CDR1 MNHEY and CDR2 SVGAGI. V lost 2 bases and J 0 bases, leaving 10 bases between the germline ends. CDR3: CASSYQGAVNTEAFF. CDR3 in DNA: TGTGCCAGCAGTTACCAGGGTGCCGTGAACACTGAAGCTTTCTTT.